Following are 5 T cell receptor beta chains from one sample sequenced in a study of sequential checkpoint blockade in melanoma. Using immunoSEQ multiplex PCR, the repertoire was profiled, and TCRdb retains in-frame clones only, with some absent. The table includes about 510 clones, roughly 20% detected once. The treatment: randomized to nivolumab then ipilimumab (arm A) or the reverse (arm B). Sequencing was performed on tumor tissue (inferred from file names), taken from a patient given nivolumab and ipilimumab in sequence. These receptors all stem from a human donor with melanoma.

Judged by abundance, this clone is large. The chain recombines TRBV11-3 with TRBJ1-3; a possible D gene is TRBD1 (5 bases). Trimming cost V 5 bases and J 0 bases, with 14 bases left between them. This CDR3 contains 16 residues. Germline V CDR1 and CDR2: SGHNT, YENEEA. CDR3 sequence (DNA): TGTGCCAGCAGCGTGGATTCAGGGTCCTCTGGAAACACCATATATTTT. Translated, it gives CASSVDSGSSGNTIYF.

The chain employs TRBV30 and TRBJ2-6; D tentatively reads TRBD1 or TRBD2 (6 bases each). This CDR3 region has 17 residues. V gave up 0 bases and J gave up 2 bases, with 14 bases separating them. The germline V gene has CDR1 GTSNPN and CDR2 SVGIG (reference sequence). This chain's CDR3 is CAWSVTGASTGANVLTF. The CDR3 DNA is TGTGCCTGGAGTGTCACGGGGGCCTCGACTGGGGCCAACGTCCTGACTTTC.

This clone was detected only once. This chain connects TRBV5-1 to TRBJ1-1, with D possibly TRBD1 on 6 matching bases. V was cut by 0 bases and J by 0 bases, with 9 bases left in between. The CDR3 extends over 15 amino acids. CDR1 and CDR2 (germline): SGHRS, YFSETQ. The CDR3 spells CASSLVGGLNTEAFF. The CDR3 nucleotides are TGCGCCAGCAGCTTGGTCGGGGGGCTGAACACTGAAGCTTTCTTT.

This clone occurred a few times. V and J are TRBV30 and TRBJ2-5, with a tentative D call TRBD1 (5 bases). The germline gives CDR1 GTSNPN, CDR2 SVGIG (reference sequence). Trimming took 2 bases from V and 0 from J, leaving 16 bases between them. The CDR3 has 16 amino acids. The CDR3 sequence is CAWSPWTNTYQETQYF. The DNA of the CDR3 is TGTGCCTGGAGTCCCTGGACAAACACGTACCAAGAGACCCAGTACTTC.

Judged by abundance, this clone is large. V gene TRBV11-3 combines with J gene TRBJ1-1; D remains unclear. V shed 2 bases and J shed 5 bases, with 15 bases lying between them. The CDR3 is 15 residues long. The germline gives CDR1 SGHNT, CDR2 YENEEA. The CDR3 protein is CASSLIAGSGTEAFF. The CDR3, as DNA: TGTGCCAGCAGCTTAATCGCTGGGTCGGGAACTGAAGCTTTCTTT.